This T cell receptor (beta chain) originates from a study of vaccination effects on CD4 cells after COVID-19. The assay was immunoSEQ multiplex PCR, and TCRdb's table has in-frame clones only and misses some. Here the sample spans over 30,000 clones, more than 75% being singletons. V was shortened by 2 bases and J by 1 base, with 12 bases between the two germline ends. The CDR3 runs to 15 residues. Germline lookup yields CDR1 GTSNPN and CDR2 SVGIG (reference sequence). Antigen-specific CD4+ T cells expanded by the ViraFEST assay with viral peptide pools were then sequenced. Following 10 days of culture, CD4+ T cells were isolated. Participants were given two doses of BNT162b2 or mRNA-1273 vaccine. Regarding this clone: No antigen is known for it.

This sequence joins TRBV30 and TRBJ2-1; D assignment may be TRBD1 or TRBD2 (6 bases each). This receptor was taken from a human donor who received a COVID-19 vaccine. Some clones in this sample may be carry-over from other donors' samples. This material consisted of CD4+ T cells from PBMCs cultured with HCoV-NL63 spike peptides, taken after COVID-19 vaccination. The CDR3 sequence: CAWSSGAGSYNEQFF. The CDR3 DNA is TGTGCCTGGAGTTCGGGGGCGGGTTCCTACAATGAGCAGTTCTTC.